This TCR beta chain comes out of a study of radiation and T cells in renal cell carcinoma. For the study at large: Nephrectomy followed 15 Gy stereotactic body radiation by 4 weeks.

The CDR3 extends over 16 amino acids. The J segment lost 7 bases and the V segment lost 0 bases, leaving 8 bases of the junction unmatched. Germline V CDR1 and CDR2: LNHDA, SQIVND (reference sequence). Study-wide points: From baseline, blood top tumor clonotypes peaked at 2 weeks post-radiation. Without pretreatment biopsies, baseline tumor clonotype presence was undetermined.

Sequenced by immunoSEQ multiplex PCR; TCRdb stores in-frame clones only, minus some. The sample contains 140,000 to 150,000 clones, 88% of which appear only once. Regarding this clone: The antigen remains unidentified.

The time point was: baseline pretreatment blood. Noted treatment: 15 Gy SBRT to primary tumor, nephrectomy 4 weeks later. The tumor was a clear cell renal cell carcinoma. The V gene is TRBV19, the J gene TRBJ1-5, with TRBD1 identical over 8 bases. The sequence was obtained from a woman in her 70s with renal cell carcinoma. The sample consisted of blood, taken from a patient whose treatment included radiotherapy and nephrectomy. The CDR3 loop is CASSIDRNRGEQPQHF. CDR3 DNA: TGTGCCAGTAGTATAGATCGGAACAGGGGGGAACAGCCCCAGCATTTT.